These 5 T cell receptor beta chains were sequenced from one sample in a study of response to subunit inactivated influenza vaccine. MiXCR was run by TCRdb on the RT-PCR reads, yielding one entry per CDR3 protein. The sample includes hundreds of thousands of distinct CDR3 sequences, 16% of them seen just once. The material was CD4+ T cells sorted from PBMCs, obtained less than 30 months after vaccination. Every receptor here comes from a man aged 45-69 years who received an inactivated influenza vaccine.

This clonotype was found a few times. The V gene is TRBV2, the J gene TRBJ2-1; TRBD1 matches 8 bases. This CDR3 contains 14 residues. J lost 7 bases, V lost 7 bases, and 9 bases had no gene match. CDR1 is SNHLY and CDR2 is FYNNEI in the germline V gene. The CDR3 is CASNGQGRKNEQFF. CDR3 DNA sequence: TGTGCCAGCAACGGACAGGGTCGTAAGAATGAGCAGTTCTTC.

This clonotype was recorded many times. The chain joins TRBV29-1 to TRBJ1-1; no firm D call. Trimming took 5 bases from V and 4 from J, leaving 14 bases between them. This CDR3 contains 13 residues. Looked up from germline, CDR1 is SQVTM and CDR2 is ANQGSEA. The CDR3 here is CSVQNQAGTEAFF. DNA of the CDR3: TGCAGCGTTCAGAATCAGGCGGGCACTGAAGCTTTCTTT.

This clonotype has a handful of counts. The chain joins TRBV29-1 to TRBJ2-5; no definite D call. CDR3 length: 12 amino acids. The germline gives CDR1 SQVTM, CDR2 ANQGSEA. Trimming removed 5 bases at V and 2 bases at J, with 9 bases between. CDR3 bases: TGCAGCGTTACAGTCCAGCAAGAGACCCAGTACTTC. It encodes CSVTVQQETQYF.

The chain recombines TRBV10-3 with TRBJ2-7, with D uncertain. V lost 3 bases and J lost 3, with 9 bases in between. In germline, CDR1 is ENHRY, CDR2 SYGVKD. CDR3 size: 13 residues. CDR3 DNA: TGTGCCATCAGTGACTTGGTGGACTACGAGCAGTACTTC. Translating gives CAISDLVDYEQYF.

The rearrangement joins TRBV20-1 to TRBJ2-3; the match to TRBD2 covers 13 bases. Germline assignment: CDR1 DFQATT and CDR2 SNEGSKA (reference sequence). The CDR3 length is 15 residues. With 3 bases clipped from V and 2 bases from J, the junction kept 2 bases outside the gene matches. This chain's CDR3 is CSARGTSGATDTQYF. The CDR3 bases are TGCAGTGCTAGGGGGACTAGCGGGGCCACAGATACGCAGTATTTT.